Listed below are T cell receptor beta chains from one sample, sequenced in a study of blood T cell repertoires in COVID-19. The method was immunoSEQ multiplex PCR; TCRdb's version includes in-frame clones alone and lacks a portion of them. The sample records tens of thousands of clones, 85% to 90% being singletons. The sequencing sample was made of peripheral blood. The receptors shown here come from a man aged 70 or older with active or convalescent COVID-19. CDR3s include the opening cysteine and the closing phenylalanine or tryptophan. D genes are given only for firm matches. Some rows have no size entry. The others give once, few or many, or a class for an expanded clone.

clone size,V gene,D gene,J gene,CDR3 DNA,CDR3 protein
NA,TRBV9,TRBD1,TRBJ1-1,TGTGCCAGCAGCGTAGCCGTGCAATCCGGGACAGGGGACACTGAAGCTTTCTTT,CASSVAVQSGTGDTEAFF
NA,TRBV2,TRBD2,TRBJ2-1,TGTGCCACCCGGACTAGCGGGACCACCTACAATGAGCAGTTCTTC,CATRTSGTTYNEQFF
NA,TRBV28,NA,TRBJ1-1,TGTGCCAGCAGTTTATGGGGGGCGCGAAGGACTGAAGCTTTCTTT,CASSLWGARRTEAFF
NA,TRBV6-5,NA,TRBJ2-5,TGTGCCGCCGGGGGCGGGACAGTTCGAGAGACCCAGTACTTC,CAAGGGTVRETQYF
once,TRBV7-9,TRBD2,TRBJ2-3,TGTGCCAGCAGGGGACTAGGGCTGACAGATACGCAGTATTTT,CASRGLGLTDTQYF
hyperexpanded,TRBV19,TRBD2,TRBJ2-7,TGTGCCAGTAGCCGAGGACTAGCGGGAGCCTACGAGCAGTACTTC,CASSRGLAGAYEQYF
NA,TRBV6-5,TRBD1,TRBJ1-2,TGTGCCAGCAGTCTTGACAGGGATTATGGCTACACCTTC,CASSLDRDYGYTF
NA,TRBV6-5,NA,TRBJ1-4,TGTGCCAGCAGCCCCCAGGGAGGAGAAAAACTGTTTTTT,CASSPQGGEKLFF
NA,TRBV9,NA,TRBJ2-5,TGTGCCAGCAGCGTCAGGGCCTCGGAGACCCAGTACTTC,CASSVRASETQYF
few,TRBV30,NA,TRBJ1-6,TGTGCCTGGAGTGGGCAGGGAATGGGTTCACCCCTCCACTTT,CAWSGQGMGSPLHF
NA,TRBV7-3,NA,TRBJ2-7,TGTGCCAGCAGCTTAGTGGGGGCCCGTCGTGCCGAGCAGTACTTC,CASSLVGARRAEQYF
once,TRBV19,NA,TRBJ1-3,TGTGCCAGTAGTATCCAGGCAGACTCTGGAAACACCATATATTTT,CASSIQADSGNTIYF
NA,TRBV4-1,NA,TRBJ1-3,TGCGCCAGCAGCCAACGGGACTCCCTCTCTGGAAACACCATATATTTT,CASSQRDSLSGNTIYF
once,TRBV6-5,NA,TRBJ2-7,TGTGCCAGCAGCCGGACAGAATCCTACGAGCAGTACTTC,CASSRTESYEQYF
NA,TRBV5-1,NA,TRBJ1-1,TGCGCCAGCAGCGGTCAAGCGCCAAAGAACACTGAAGCTTTCTTT,CASSGQAPKNTEAFF
NA,TRBV28,NA,TRBJ2-5,TGTGCCAGCAATCGCATACTTCAAGAGACCCAGTACTTC,CASNRILQETQYF
NA,TRBV6-5,TRBD2,TRBJ2-1,TGTGCCAGCAGTTACCTGGCTAGCGGGAGCAATGAGCAGTTCTTC,CASSYLASGSNEQFF
once,TRBV12-3/TRBV12-4,NA,TRBJ1-1,TGTGCCAGCAGTTCCAGGGATAATGCTGCTTTCTTT,CASSSRDNAAFF
NA,TRBV6-2/TRBV6-3,TRBD1,TRBJ2-7,TGTGCCAGCAGTTACTCGACAGGGGCCCCGGACGAGCAGTACTTC,CASSYSTGAPDEQYF
few,TRBV9,TRBD2,TRBJ2-7,TGTGCCAGCACCCCTCCTAGCGGAGTCTACGAGCAGTACTTC,CASTPPSGVYEQYF
NA,TRBV5-4,NA,TRBJ2-7,TGTGCCAGCAGCCGGGCAGGGCAAACCTACGAGCAGTACTTC,CASSRAGQTYEQYF
NA,TRBV5-8,NA,TRBJ1-4,TGTGCCAGCAAAGTTCTTCAGGGCCCTAATGAAAAACTGTTTTTT,CASKVLQGPNEKLFF
NA,TRBV11-2,TRBD1,TRBJ2-2,TGTGCCAGCAGCTCGCCGGGACAGGGTGCCGGGGAGCTGTTTTTT,CASSSPGQGAGELFF
NA,TRBV30,NA,TRBJ1-1,TGTGCCTGGAGTACGCAGGGTACCACTGAAGCTTTCTTT,CAWSTQGTTEAFF
once,TRBV15,NA,TRBJ1-5,TGTGCCACCAGCAGAAATGTATTTGATCAGCCCCAGCATTTT,CATSRNVFDQPQHF
NA,TRBV7-9,NA,TRBJ1-4,TGTGCCAGCAGCTTAGGAGAGACAGGACGTGAAAAACTGTTTTTT,CASSLGETGREKLFF
NA,TRBV11-2,NA,TRBJ2-1,TGTGCCAGCAGCTTTGTGCCCGACAGAAATGAGCAGTTCTTC,CASSFVPDRNEQFF
NA,TRBV30,TRBD2,TRBJ2-2,TGTGCCTGGAGTGGTGGTCGGACTAGCGGGAGGATCGGGGAGCTGTTTTTT,CAWSGGRTSGRIGELFF
NA,TRBV24-1,NA,TRBJ1-2,TGTGCCACCAGTGACCCCGGTAAAGACTATGGCTACACCTTC,CATSDPGKDYGYTF
NA,TRBV6-5,NA,TRBJ2-7,TGTGCCAGCAGTTACGGTCGGGGGTTCGAGCAGTACTTC,CASSYGRGFEQYF
NA,TRBV29-1,NA,TRBJ2-1,NA,CSVAFGFFGEGYNEQFF
NA,TRBV19,TRBD1,TRBJ1-2,TGTGCCAGTAGTATAGGGGCAGGGGGCGGCTATGGCTACACCTTC,CASSIGAGGGYGYTF
once,TRBV2,NA,TRBJ1-6,TGTGCCAGCAGTGAATCCAGGGGTTTTCATTCACCCCTCCACTTT,CASSESRGFHSPLHF
NA,TRBV5-8,TRBD1,TRBJ1-4,TGTGCCAGCAGCTCGGCCGGGACAGGGAGGGAAAAACTGTTTTTT,CASSSAGTGREKLFF
NA,TRBV19,NA,TRBJ2-3,TGTGCCAGTAGTACAACAGGGCGAAGCACAGATACGCAGTATTTT,CASSTTGRSTDTQYF
NA,TRBV28,TRBD2,TRBJ2-7,TGTGCCAGCAGTAAGCCGGGACTAGCGGGAGGATACGAGCAGTACTTC,CASSKPGLAGGYEQYF
NA,TRBV18,NA,TRBJ1-2,TGTGCCAGCTCACCACTGGGAGGGGACGGCGCGTTGGGCTATGGCTACACCTTC,CASSPLGGDGALGYGYTF
NA,TRBV5-1,NA,TRBJ1-4,TGCGCCAGCAGCTTGGTACAGGGAACTAATGAAAAACTGTTTTTT,CASSLVQGTNEKLFF
NA,TRBV7-9,TRBD1,TRBJ1-3,TGTGCCAGCAGCTTACCTGGGACAGTATACTCTGGAAACACCATATATTTT,CASSLPGTVYSGNTIYF